The 5 T cell receptor beta chains listed next were all sequenced from one sample in a study of T cell changes during pregnancy in multiple sclerosis. This table comes from immunoSEQ multiplex PCR, and its TCRdb copy is limited to in-frame clones, with some not included. The sample lists 130,000 or so clones, around 97% occurring once. Source: peripheral blood, taken after pregnancy. The receptors originated from a female donor with multiple sclerosis, enrolled in a pregnancy study.

A single count supports this clone. Written as DNA, the CDR3 is TGTGCCAGCAGCTTAGTAACAGGGCTTGGCGAGCAGTACTTC. Protein: CASSLVTGLGEQYF. The gene calls are TRBV7-9 and TRBJ2-7; D perhaps matches TRBD1 (6 bases). The V gene lost 1 base and the J gene lost 6 bases, with 13 bases spanning the gap. Per germline, CDR1 SEHNR and CDR2 FQNEAQ (reference sequence). The CDR3 totals 14 residues.

The rearrangement uses TRBV5-1 and TRBJ1-3; TRBD1 matches at 10 bases. The ends lost 3 bases at V and 0 bases at J; junction bases unmatched: 3. In germline, CDR1 is SGHRS, CDR2 YFSETQ. The CDR3 is 16 amino acids. DNA of the CDR3: TGCGCCAGCAGCTCCCGGACAGGGGGCTCTGGAAACACCATATATTTT. Amino acid sequence: CASSSRTGGSGNTIYF. The full variable domain, with the rest looked up from reference TRBV5-1 and TRBJ1-3, is KAGVTQTPRYLIKTRGQQVTLSCSPISGHRSVSWYQQTPGQGLQFLFEYFSETQRNKGNFPGRFSGRQFSNSRSEMNVSTLELGDSALYLCASSSRTGGSGNTIYFGEGSWLTVV.

The V and J genes are TRBV29-1 and TRBJ1-1, with 8 bases matching TRBD1. In germline, CDR1 is SQVTM, CDR2 ANQGSEA. The CDR3 extends over 13 amino acids. V gave up 3 bases and J gave up 9 bases; unmatched junction bases: 9. As DNA, the CDR3 is TGCAGCGTTGAGGGACAGGCGGCCCTCAAAGCTTTCTTT. It codes for CSVEGQAALKAFF.

The chain uses TRBV14 and TRBJ2-1; 15 nucleotides agree with TRBD2. V lost 0 bases and J lost 9; bases outside the gene matches: 6. The CDR3 has 17 amino acids. Germline V gene data show CDR1 as SGHDN and CDR2 as FVKESK. The CDR3 protein is CASSQDPGTSGRSEQFF. The CDR3 nucleotides read TGTGCCAGCAGCCAAGATCCCGGGACTAGCGGGAGGAGTGAGCAGTTCTTC.

This chain joins TRBV7-9 and TRBJ2-1; 7 bases are a match to TRBD1. Germline V lookup: CDR1 SEHNR, CDR2 FQNEAQ (reference sequence). V was pared by 5 bases and J by 3 bases, with 13 bases of the junction left unmatched. The CDR3 sequence is 17 residues long. The CDR3 nucleotides read TGTGCCAGCAGCGCGCCGGGACAGCAACCTTACTACAATGAGCAGTTCTTC. This translates into CASSAPGQQPYYNEQFF.